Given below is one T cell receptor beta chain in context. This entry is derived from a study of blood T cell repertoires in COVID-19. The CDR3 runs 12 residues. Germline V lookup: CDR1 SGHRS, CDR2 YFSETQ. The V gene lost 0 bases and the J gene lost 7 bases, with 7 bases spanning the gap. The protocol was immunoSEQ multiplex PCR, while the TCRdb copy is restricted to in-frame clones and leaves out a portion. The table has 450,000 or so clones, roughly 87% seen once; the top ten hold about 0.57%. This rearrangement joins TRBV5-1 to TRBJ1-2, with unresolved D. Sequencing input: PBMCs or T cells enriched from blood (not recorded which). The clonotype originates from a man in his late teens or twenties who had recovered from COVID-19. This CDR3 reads CASSLDHFGYTF. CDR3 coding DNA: TGCGCCAGCAGCTTGGATCACTTTGGCTACACCTTC.